The TCR beta chain under discussion was sequenced for a study of CD8+ T cells in alopecia areata. The CDR3 consists of 12 residues. Trimming stripped 4 bases from V and 9 bases from J, with 13 bases between. Germline-derived CDR1 and CDR2 are GTSNPN and SVGIG (reference sequence). Extracted from the samples, RNA was reverse transcribed into cDNA to serve as the sequencing template. The table came from immunoSEQ multiplex PCR; TCRdb's copy has only in-frame clones and leaves some out. Of some 170,000 clones in the sample, 50% to 75% are singletons; the top ten hold under 15%. The starting material was CD4+ T cells sorted from blood, obtained at week 0. The chain carries TRBV30 and TRBJ2-1, with a tentative D call TRBD2 (5 bases). The receptor was derived from a human donor with alopecia areata. This chain's CDR3 is CAWKNEGGEQFF. The CDR3 DNA sequence: TGTGCCTGGAAAAATGAGGGCGGTGAGCAGTTCTTC.